The next 30 T cell receptor beta chains were all read from a single sample in a study of blood T cell repertoires in COVID-19 (dated by TCRdb to about 2020). To prepare the library, the immunoSEQ multiplex PCR assay was applied. The immuneACCESS repertoire file appears here via TCRdb, limited to in-frame rearrangements. These files lack a portion of the clones; in checked studies, under half of the deficit traces to unresolved V genes, and the cause of the others is not known. In all, the sample holds some 21,000 clones, and about 73% of those were seen once. Around 20% of the sample rests with the top ten. Input material: peripheral blood. The receptors were gathered from a human donor in a cohort sampled during active or convalescent COVID-19.

The V gene is TRBV28, the J gene TRBJ2-6; D unclear. Germline assignment: CDR1 MDHEN and CDR2 SYDVKM. Deletions cut 7 bases from V and 0 bases from J, with 19 bases between. This CDR3 spans 18 amino acids. Written as DNA, the CDR3 is TGTGCCAGCACCCGACAACCCCGTTTACTCTCTGGGGCCAACGTCCTGACTTTC. It codes for CASTRQPRLLSGANVLTF. Full variable domain (missing parts from reference TRBV28 and TRBJ2-6): DVKVTQSSRYLVKRTGEKVFLECVQDMDHENMFWYRQDPGLGLRLIYFSYDVKMKEKGDIPEGYSVSREKKERFSLILESASTNQTSMYLCASTRQPRLLSGANVLTFGAGSRLTVL.

The rearrangement uses TRBV19 and TRBJ1-1; the D gene is possibly TRBD1 (6 bases). Trimming took 5 bases from V and 1 from J, leaving 17 bases between them. The CDR3 covers 16 residues. Germline values: CDR1 LNHDA, CDR2 SQIVND (reference sequence). The CDR3 sequence: CASSPRKTGTNTEAFF. CDR3 in DNA: TGTGCCAGTAGTCCCAGGAAGACAGGAACGAACACTGAAGCTTTCTTT.

This clone was observed a few times. The rearrangement joins TRBV24-1 to TRBJ2-1; 8 nucleotides agree with TRBD1. With V trimmed by 4 bases and J by 4 bases, 8 bases remained unmatched. Germline values: CDR1 KGHDR, CDR2 SFDVKD. The CDR3 runs 16 residues. CDR3 protein: CATSESDRVLYNEQFF. Written as DNA, the CDR3 is TGTGCCACCAGTGAATCGGACAGGGTCCTTTACAATGAGCAGTTCTTC.

CDR3 in DNA: TGTGCCAGCAGCCGGGCGGGAGGATACGAGCAGTACTTC. Translation gives CASSRAGGYEQYF. V usage is TRBV9 and J usage is TRBJ2-7; 8 bases agree with TRBD2. CDR1 and CDR2 from the germline V gene are SGDLS and YYNGEE. This CDR3 comprises 13 residues. V shed 4 bases, J shed 4 bases, and the junction held 4 bases outside the gene matches.

V usage is TRBV27 and J usage is TRBJ1-1; no clear D. The V end lost 4 bases, the J end lost 1 base, and 7 bases lay between the germline ends. Germline V gene sequence: CDR1 MNHEY, CDR2 SMNVEV (reference sequence). The length of the CDR3 is 13 residues. CDR3 amino acids: CASSSHRNTEAFF. CDR3 bases: TGTGCCAGCAGTTCTCACAGGAACACTGAAGCTTTCTTT.

The V call is TRBV6-5, the J call TRBJ2-1, with D possibly matching TRBD2 (7 bases). This CDR3 region has 15 residues. V was pared by 6 bases and J by 1 base, with 13 bases between. Germline V lookup: CDR1 MNHEY, CDR2 SVGAGI. CDR3 loop: CASRGGGPSYNEQFF. Written as DNA, the CDR3 is TGTGCCAGCAGAGGGGGGGGGCCGTCCTACAATGAGCAGTTCTTC.

The CDR3 DNA is TGTGCCAATTCGGACAGGGGACTCCTCTCGCAGCAGTTCTTC. The encoded protein is CANSDRGLLSQQFF. The genes are TRBV16 and TRBJ2-1; 9 nucleotides line up with TRBD1. Trimming cost V 10 bases and J 11 bases; bases outside gene matches: 15. This CDR3 region has 14 residues. Per germline, CDR1 KGHSY and CDR2 FQNENV.

The chain recombines TRBV5-5 with TRBJ2-3; no clear D. V gave up 3 bases and J gave up 6 bases, with 11 bases separating them. From germline, CDR1 is SGHKS and CDR2 YYEKEE (reference sequence). CDR3 length: 13 amino acids. CDR3 DNA sequence: TGTGCCAGCAGCTCCACCCCCGGGGATACGCAGTATTTT. It yields the protein CASSSTPGDTQYF.

The V and J genes are TRBV14 and TRBJ2-3; 9 bases agree with TRBD2. The CDR3 consists of 15 residues. The germline CDR1 and CDR2 sequences are SGHDN and FVKESK. The V segment lost 2 bases and the J segment 6 bases; nucleotides outside the gene matches: 6. The CDR3, as DNA: TGTGCCAGCAGCCAATATAGCGGGAGTGGTGATACGCAGTATTTT. Translated, it gives CASSQYSGSGDTQYF.

This rearrangement joins TRBV10-2 to TRBJ1-5; D may be TRBD1 (6 bases). Between the trimmed V and J ends, which lost 8 bases and 5 bases, there was a span of 13 bases. From germline, CDR1 is WSHSY and CDR2 SAAADI. This CDR3 spans 13 amino acids. The CDR3 sequence: CASGWGRDQPQHF. DNA of the CDR3: TGCGCCAGCGGCTGGGGGCGAGATCAGCCCCAGCATTTT.

The chain joins TRBV19 to TRBJ1-1; 10 positions agree with TRBD1. Germline V lookup: CDR1 LNHDA, CDR2 SQIVND (reference sequence). The length of the CDR3 is 14 residues. J gave up 0 bases and V 8 bases, and 3 bases lay outside the gene matches. The CDR3 protein is CASRDRGLNTEAFF. The CDR3 region has the DNA TGTGCCAGTCGGGACAGGGGACTGAACACTGAAGCTTTCTTT. The whole variable domain, filled in from reference TRBV19 and TRBJ1-1, reads DGGITQSPKYLFRKEGQNVTLSCEQNLNHDAMYWYRQDPGQGLRLIYYSQIVNDFQKGDIAEGYSVSREKKESFPLTVTSAQKNPTAFYLCASRDRGLNTEAFFGQGTRLTVV.

The chain combines TRBV7-2 with TRBJ2-2; 8 nucleotides match TRBD1. V shed 9 bases and J 4 bases; nucleotides not matched to a gene: 4. The germline V gene encodes CDR1 SGHTA and CDR2 FQGNSA. CDR3 length equals 13 residues. CDR3 amino acids: CASQGARTGELFF. CDR3 nucleotide sequence: TGTGCCAGTCAGGGGGCGCGCACCGGGGAGCTGTTTTTT.

The chain has TRBV10-1 and TRBJ2-1; TRBD2 matches at 9 bases. CDR3 length: 16 residues. Germline loops: CDR1 WNHNN, CDR2 SYGVQD (reference sequence). The ends lost 3 bases at V and 1 base at J; junction bases unmatched: 4. CDR3: CASSDSGSGSYNEQFF. The CDR3 nucleotides are TGCGCCAGCAGTGATAGCGGGAGTGGGTCCTACAATGAGCAGTTCTTC.

The CDR3 DNA reads as TGTGCCAGCAGTTTATACAGGGGGAATTCACCCCTCCACTTT. This translates into CASSLYRGNSPLHF. The chain employs TRBV28 and TRBJ1-6; TRBD1 aligns across 8 bases. The V and J ends lost 1 base and 7 bases, in that order; junction bases with no gene match: 0. The germline CDR1 and CDR2 sequences are MDHEN and SYDVKM. This CDR3 is 14 amino acids long.

This clone was detected only a few times. The chain combines TRBV19 with TRBJ1-5; TRBD1 matches 8 bases. This CDR3 is 15 amino acids long. Germline assignment: CDR1 LNHDA and CDR2 SQIVND (reference sequence). The V segment lost 6 bases and the J segment 6 bases; nucleotides outside the gene matches: 10. The CDR3 loop reads CASSPAGQGLQPQHF. CDR3 DNA sequence: TGTGCCAGTAGCCCCGCCGGACAGGGTCTTCAGCCCCAGCATTTT.

The chain recombines TRBV28 with TRBJ1-2; 8 nucleotides line up with TRBD1. J lost 8 bases, V lost 4 bases, and 12 bases had no gene match. The CDR3 extends over 15 amino acids. Germline V gene sequence: CDR1 MDHEN, CDR2 SYDVKM. CDR3 nucleotide sequence: TGTGCCAGCAGTTCCCGGGACAGGCGGGTTTTAGGCTACACCTTC. Translated, it gives CASSSRDRRVLGYTF.

The CDR3 reads CASSETPLENSPLHF. The CDR3 nucleotides are TGTGCCAGCAGTGAAACACCCTTGGAGAATTCACCCCTCCACTTT. The J gene is TRBJ1-6, the V gene TRBV6-1; D remains ambiguous. This CDR3 region has 15 residues. CDR1 and CDR2 (germline): MNHNS, SASEGT. V lost 2 bases and J lost 7, with 12 bases in between.

This sequence joins TRBV5-6 and TRBJ2-1; D possibly corresponds to TRBD2 (5 bases). V lost 6 bases to trimming and J lost 7 bases, with 14 bases between them. The CDR3 is 13 amino acids. Germline CDR1 SGHDT, CDR2 YYEEEE. For the CDR3, the DNA is TGTGCCAGCATAGGGAGCCTAGGGAATGAGCAGTTCTTC. Its translation is CASIGSLGNEQFF.

This clone turned up a few times. The chain uses TRBV6-5 and TRBJ2-2, with 7 positions matching TRBD2. The length of the CDR3 is 14 residues. The germline V gene has CDR1 MNHEY and CDR2 SVGAGI. Germline trimming cut 8 bases from V and 3 bases from J; bases unmatched to any gene: 6. CDR3 DNA: TGTGCCAGCCGACTGGGGGGGGACACCGGGGAGCTGTTTTTT. It encodes CASRLGGDTGELFF.

This clone has just one count. The chain links TRBV6-5 to TRBJ2-7; 9 bases line up with TRBD1. V lost 6 bases, J lost 4 bases, and 10 bases stayed unmatched. CDR3 length: 15 residues. Germline-derived CDR1 and CDR2 are MNHEY and SVGAGI. This CDR3 reads CASRYGGTGRYEQYF. CDR3 in DNA: TGTGCCAGCAGGTACGGGGGGACAGGGAGGTACGAGCAGTACTTC.

J is TRBJ2-7 and V is TRBV20-1; D gene ambiguous. The germline CDR1 and CDR2 sequences are DFQATT and SNEGSKA (reference sequence). The CDR3 has 11 amino acids. Trimming shortened V by 5 bases and J by 0 bases, and 5 bases separated the two germline ends. DNA for the CDR3: TGCAGTGCTCCTATCTCCTACGAGCAGTACTTC. This translates into CSAPISYEQYF.

CDR3 DNA: TGTGCCAGCAGCTTAGAGTTTGGGAGCTCCTACAATGAGCAGTTCTTC. It yields the protein CASSLEFGSSYNEQFF. V gene TRBV7-6 combines with J gene TRBJ2-1, with D maybe TRBD2 (5 bases). Trimming cost V 1 base and J 0 bases, with 10 bases left between them. The CDR3 runs 16 residues. CDR1 is SGHVS, CDR2 FNYEAQ, per germline.

The DNA of the CDR3 is TGTGCCAGCAGGCGTTACACAGGGGTGACTGAAGCTTTCTTT. This codes for CASRRYTGVTEAFF. The rearrangement links TRBV6-5 to TRBJ1-1, with 7 bases that match TRBD1. Losses at the gene ends were 6 bases for V and 5 bases for J; bases not matched to a gene: 9. The V gene's germline CDR1 is MNHEY and CDR2 SVGAGI. This CDR3 spans 14 amino acids.

This clone was observed a few times. This sequence joins TRBV27 and TRBJ1-2; 7 nucleotides line up with TRBD1. Germline V gene lookup returns CDR1 MNHEY and CDR2 SMNVEV (reference sequence). The V gene end was trimmed by 4 bases and the J gene end by 3 bases; junction bases not matched to a gene: 8. This CDR3 contains 15 residues. The CDR3 loop reads CASSSSTGSYYGYTF. In DNA form, the CDR3 reads TGTGCCAGCAGTTCGTCGACAGGGTCCTACTATGGCTACACCTTC.

The V and J genes are TRBV5-1 and TRBJ1-1; 7 bases line up with TRBD1. Looked up from germline, CDR1 is SGHRS and CDR2 is YFSETQ. There are 15 residues in the CDR3. Trimming at V came to 0 bases and at J to 2 bases, leaving 4 bases not matched to a gene. This CDR3 is CASSLGDSINTEAFF. CDR3 DNA: TGCGCCAGCAGCTTGGGGGACAGTATAAACACTGAAGCTTTCTTT.

This chain connects TRBV6-5 to TRBJ1-1; a possible D gene is TRBD1 (5 bases). Per germline, CDR1 MNHEY and CDR2 SVGAGI. The CDR3 is 16 residues long. V was cut by 0 bases and J by 6 bases, with 17 bases left in between. CDR3 coding DNA: TGTGCCAGCAGTTACTCCCTGACCCAGGTAGGGGCTGAAGCTTTCTTT. Translation: CASSYSLTQVGAEAFF.

This clone has only one observation. The chain carries TRBV10-1 and TRBJ1-3; 8 positions agree with TRBD1. V lost 4 bases and J lost 0; bases outside the gene matches: 2. The V gene's germline CDR1 is WNHNN and CDR2 SYGVQD (reference sequence). The length of the CDR3 is 15 residues. The CDR3 region has the DNA TGCGCCAGCAGTGGGGGACAGGACTCTGGAAACACCATATATTTT. The encoded protein is CASSGGQDSGNTIYF.

V and J are TRBV3-1 (or the pseudogene TRBV3-2) and TRBJ2-3; 7 nucleotides align to TRBD2. The germline CDR1 and CDR2 sequences are LGHDT and YNNKEL (reference sequence). V was pared by 4 bases and J by 7 bases, with 11 bases of the junction left unmatched. This CDR3 region has 15 residues. In DNA, the CDR3 is TGTGCCAGCAGCCCTCCGGGACTAAACCGAAATACGCAGTATTTT. Protein product: CASSPPGLNRNTQYF.

This sequence joins TRBV12-3 or TRBV12-4 and TRBJ2-3; D gene ambiguous. V shed 7 bases and J shed 0 bases, with 8 bases lying between them. The CDR3 runs 13 residues. This chain's CDR3 is CASILSSTDTQYF. In DNA form, the CDR3 reads TGTGCCAGCATTCTTAGTAGCACAGATACGCAGTATTTT.

This chain joins TRBV28 and TRBJ1-1, with D possibly matching TRBD1 (6 bases). The germline V gene has CDR1 MDHEN and CDR2 SYDVKM. There are 14 residues in the CDR3. Between the trimmed V and J ends, which lost 11 bases and 0 bases, there was a span of 16 bases. CDR3 in amino acids: CAGHTRGMNTEAFF. As DNA, the CDR3 is TGTGCCGGCCATACCAGGGGCATGAACACTGAAGCTTTCTTT.